Listed here are 20 T cell receptor beta chains from one sample, sequenced in a study of Ad26.COV2.S vaccination and SARS-CoV-2 variants. Method: immunoSEQ multiplex PCR; TCRdb's copy keeps in-frame clones and lacks some. This repertoire shows about 6,800 clones, around 83% found once; its top ten account for about 29%. The starting material was peripheral blood, obtained after recovery from COVID-19. These receptor sequences come from a human donor who had recovered from COVID-19.

The V call is TRBV30, the J call TRBJ2-7; 10 bases are shared with TRBD1. The V segment lost 2 bases and the J segment 9 bases; nucleotides outside the gene matches: 10. Germline CDR1 is GTSNPN and CDR2 is SVGIG (reference sequence). This CDR3 has 14 residues. The DNA of the CDR3 is TGTGCCTGGAGTCGAGACAGGGGGCCCGAAGGGCAGTACTTC. Its protein is CAWSRDRGPEGQYF. The whole variable domain, remainder taken from reference TRBV30 and TRBJ2-7, is SQTIHQWPATLVQPVGSPLSLECTVEGTSNPNLYWYRQAAGRGLQLLFYSVGIGQISSEVPQNLSASRPQDRQFILSSKKLLLSDSGFYLCAWSRDRGPEGQYFGPGTRLTVT.

The chain links TRBV29-1 to TRBJ2-2, with 14 bases matching TRBD2. CDR1 SQVTM and CDR2 ANQGSEA come from the germline V gene. The V gene end was trimmed by 5 bases and the J gene end by 0 bases; junction bases not matched to a gene: 11. This CDR3 is built from 19 residues. The CDR3 region has the DNA TGCAGCGTTTCAAATCCGGGACTAGCGGGAGCCTCGAACACCGGGGAGCTGTTTTTT. Translated: CSVSNPGLAGASNTGELFF.

V gene TRBV11-2 combines with J gene TRBJ1-2; tentatively, D is TRBD1 (6 bases). This CDR3 has 14 residues. Germline CDR1 and CDR2: SGHAT and FQNNGV. V was trimmed by 5 bases and J by 4 bases, leaving 14 bases between them. DNA of the CDR3: TGTGCCAGCAGCCCACAGGGATGGGGCTATGGCTACACCTTC. Its protein product is CASSPQGWGYGYTF.

The chain couples TRBV7-2 to TRBJ1-5; 7 bases agree with TRBD1. The CDR3 consists of 17 residues. In germline, CDR1 is SGHTA, CDR2 FQGNSA. After removal of 0 bases from V and 2 bases from J, the junction contained 7 bases not matched to a gene. The chain's CDR3 is CASSLALGGAGNQPQHF. The CDR3 DNA sequence: TGTGCCAGCAGCTTAGCCTTAGGGGGCGCCGGCAATCAGCCCCAGCATTTT.

This clone was picked up one time. The chain recombines TRBV4-3 with TRBJ2-1; 7 bases fit TRBD2. With V trimmed by 0 bases and J by 6 bases, 8 bases remained unmatched. The germline V gene has CDR1 LGHNA and CDR2 YSLEER. This CDR3 spans 16 amino acids. This chain's CDR3 is CASSQDPRGVTNEQFF. CDR3 sequence (DNA): TGCGCCAGCAGCCAAGATCCCCGGGGGGTTACCAATGAGCAGTTCTTC.

This clone was observed once. The V call is TRBV18, the J call TRBJ1-6; no reliable D call. The germline V and J ends were trimmed by 2 bases and 4 bases, with 9 bases remaining between them. Germline V gene data show CDR1 as KGHSH and CDR2 as LQKENI. There are 15 residues in the CDR3. Here the CDR3 reads CASSPWGSYNSPLHF. CDR3 nucleotide sequence: TGTGCCAGCTCACCATGGGGTTCTTATAATTCACCCCTCCACTTT.

The chain carries TRBV19 and TRBJ2-1; TRBD2 matches at 12 bases. V was pared by 7 bases and J by 10 bases, with 11 bases of the junction left unmatched. The CDR3 loop spans 15 amino acids. Germline V gene sequence: CDR1 LNHDA, CDR2 SQIVND (reference sequence). The CDR3 sequence: CASTPLAGGPGEQFF. Written as DNA, the CDR3 is TGTGCCAGTACCCCCCTAGCGGGAGGGCCTGGGGAGCAGTTCTTC.

This clone was found once. V is TRBV4-1 and J is TRBJ2-2; D gene uncertain. The V end was cut by 4 bases, the J end by 2 bases, with 17 bases between. Germline CDR1 is MGHRA and CDR2 is YSYEKL. The CDR3 is 17 residues long. The CDR3 DNA follows: TGCGCCAGCAGCCCACGACCCCCCCGACACAACACCGGGGAGCTGTTTTTT. It encodes CASSPRPPRHNTGELFF.

This chain connects TRBV28 to TRBJ2-2, with 7 bases matching TRBD2. The V gene end was trimmed by 2 bases and the J gene end by 5 bases; junction bases not matched to a gene: 2. There are 14 residues in the CDR3. The V gene's germline CDR1 is MDHEN and CDR2 SYDVKM. The CDR3 sequence: CASSLLGGTGELFF. The CDR3 bases are TGTGCCAGCAGTTTACTGGGAGGGACCGGGGAGCTGTTTTTT.

The V call is TRBV7-2, the J call TRBJ2-7; 8 positions agree with TRBD1. The germline V gene encodes CDR1 SGHTA and CDR2 FQGNSA. V trimming: 5 bases; J trimming: 2 bases; junction bases outside the gene matches: 5. The CDR3 has 14 residues. This CDR3 is CASSKDRETYEQYF. The CDR3 DNA follows: TGTGCCAGCAGCAAGGACAGGGAGACCTACGAGCAGTACTTC.

To note about this clone: One end of the junction fails to match germline, which may point to a read error. The genes are TRBV7-7 and TRBJ2-2, with D tentatively TRBD1 or TRBD2 (5 bases each). This CDR3 is built from 15 residues. The germline CDR1 and CDR2 sequences are SSHAT and FNYEAQ (reference sequence). The CDR3 here is CASSLRGVGTGELFF. The CDR3 DNA is TGTGCTAGCAGCTTAAGAGGGGTCGGCACCGGGGAGCTGTTTTTT.

This chain connects TRBV5-1 to TRBJ2-1; 11 bases are a match to TRBD2. Germline V gene sequence: CDR1 SGHRS, CDR2 YFSETQ. J gave up 2 bases and V 4 bases, and 2 bases lay outside the gene matches. This CDR3 has 15 residues. The CDR3 DNA reads TGCGCCAGCAGCGTAGCGGGAGGGACCTACAATGAGCAGTTCTTC. Amino acid sequence: CASSVAGGTYNEQFF.

This clone was counted only a few times. The chain uses TRBV27 and TRBJ2-2; D ambiguous. This CDR3 region has 17 residues. CDR1 is MNHEY and CDR2 is SMNVEV in the germline V gene (reference sequence). V dropped 4 bases and J dropped 0 bases, with 15 bases sitting between them. The CDR3 protein is CASSSLPMFANTGELFF. The CDR3 region has the DNA TGTGCCAGCAGTTCGCTTCCTATGTTCGCGAACACCGGGGAGCTGTTTTTT.

CDR3 DNA sequence: TGTGCCAGCACTAGCGGGTGGAATGAGCAGTTCTTC. Amino acids: CASTSGWNEQFF. The rearrangement links TRBV12-3 or TRBV12-4 to TRBJ2-1; TRBD2 agrees at 8 bases. There are 12 residues in the CDR3. The V and J ends lost 7 bases and 7 bases, in that order; junction bases with no gene match: 3.

The chain recombines TRBV3-1 (or the pseudogene TRBV3-2) with TRBJ1-6; no clear D. V shed 0 bases and J shed 7 bases, with 7 bases lying between them. Germline V lookup: CDR1 LGHDT, CDR2 YNNKEL (reference sequence). The CDR3 length is 14 residues. CDR3 amino acids: CASSQDRINSPLHF. CDR3 in DNA: TGTGCCAGCAGCCAAGACAGGATAAATTCACCCCTCCACTTT.

This chain uses TRBV11-3 with TRBJ2-2; no clear D gene. Germline V gene sequence: CDR1 SGHNT, CDR2 YENEEA. The CDR3 length is 14 residues. Trimming took 4 bases from V and 5 from J, leaving 11 bases between them. The CDR3 here is CASSSSRVTGELFF. Here the CDR3 DNA reads TGTGCCAGCAGCTCGAGTCGGGTGACCGGGGAGCTGTTTTTT. Full variable domain (outside the CDR3, taken from reference TRBV11-3 and TRBJ2-2): EAGVVQSPRYKIIEKKQPVAFWCNPISGHNTLYWYLQNLGQGPELLIRYENEEAVDDSQLPKDRFSAERLKGVDSTLKIQPAELGDSAVYLCASSSSRVTGELFFGEGSRLTVL.

The rearrangement joins TRBV15 to TRBJ2-5; 9 bases are a match to TRBD2. CDR3 length equals 16 residues. CDR1 is LNHNV and CDR2 is YYDKDF in the germline V gene (reference sequence). After removal of 3 bases from V and 0 bases from J, the junction contained 5 bases not matched to a gene. CDR3 protein: CATSRLAGANQETQYF. Here the CDR3 DNA reads TGTGCCACCAGCAGGTTAGCGGGGGCTAACCAAGAGACCCAGTACTTC.

Only one count was recorded for this clone. The V call is TRBV7-2, the J call TRBJ2-2; D gene uncertain. Per the germline V gene, CDR1 is SGHTA and CDR2 is FQGNSA. The CDR3 loop spans 15 amino acids. V lost 1 base to trimming and J lost 2 bases, with 8 bases between them. The DNA of the CDR3 is TGTGCCAGCAGCTTAGGGGCACAAAACACCGGGGAGCTGTTTTTT. This encodes CASSLGAQNTGELFF. Using reference TRBV7-2 and TRBJ2-2 for the parts outside the CDR3, the full variable domain is GAGVSQSPSNKVTEKGKDVELRCDPISGHTALYWYRQSLGQGLEFLIYFQGNSAPDKSGLPSDRFSAERTGGSVSTLTIQRTQQEDSAVYLCASSLGAQNTGELFFGEGSRLTVL.

The chain has TRBV5-4 and TRBJ1-6; perhaps TRBD1 as D (6 bases). Trimming stripped 0 bases from V and 7 bases from J, with 8 bases between. The CDR3 covers 14 residues. The germline V gene has CDR1 SGHNT and CDR2 YYREEE (reference sequence). CDR3 residues: CASSLEQGNSPLHF. The CDR3 coding sequence is TGTGCCAGCAGCTTGGAACAGGGAAATTCACCCCTCCACTTT.

J is TRBJ1-3 and V is TRBV18; D is unclear. Germline CDR1 is KGHSH and CDR2 is LQKENI. V lost 0 bases to trimming and J lost 4 bases, with 10 bases between them. The CDR3 spans 15 residues. The CDR3 loop is CASSPPTTPGNTIYF. The CDR3 DNA reads as TGTGCCAGCTCACCACCCACCACTCCCGGAAACACCATATATTTT. The full variable domain, rest sourced from reference TRBV18 and TRBJ1-3, is NAGVMQNPRHLVRRRGQEARLRCSPMKGHSHVYWYRQLPEEGLKFMVYLQKENIIDESGMPKERFSAEFPKEGPSILRIQQVVRGDSAAYFCASSPPTTPGNTIYFGEGSWLTVV.